These 25 T cell receptor beta chains were sequenced from one sample in a study of identical twins. TCRdb re-called the 5' RACE reads with MiXCR, one entry per CDR3 protein. Here the sample spans 450,000 to 650,000 distinct CDR3 sequences, 7.5% to 10% being singletons. These data were also filed under a second study, of yellow fever vaccine responses in identical twins.

Source material: PBMCs. The receptors shown here come from a woman younger than 35 in good health.

The genes are TRBV7-2 and TRBJ2-3, with D possibly matching TRBD2 (5 bases). V lost 1 base and J lost 4, with 12 bases in between. Germline CDR1 SGHTA, CDR2 FQGNSA. CDR3 size: 15 residues. The CDR3 DNA reads TGTGCCAGCAGCTTAGTCAGGACTTTCGCAGATACGCAGTATTTT. As protein: CASSLVRTFADTQYF.

The genes are TRBV4-1 and TRBJ2-5, with D unresolved. There are 15 residues in the CDR3. Germline values: CDR1 MGHRA, CDR2 YSYEKL. V was clipped by 0 bases and J by 5 bases, with 13 bases between them. CDR3 sequence (DNA): TGCGCCAGCAGCCAAGAAAACCGCCTGGGGGAGACCCAGTACTTC. Translation: CASSQENRLGETQYF.

This clonotype was counted only a few times. The V and J genes are TRBV7-9 and TRBJ2-5; 9 nucleotides match TRBD2. The CDR3 is 14 amino acids. The J segment lost 5 bases and the V segment lost 6 bases, leaving 7 bases of the junction unmatched. Germline assignment: CDR1 SEHNR and CDR2 FQNEAQ (reference sequence). The CDR3 here is CASSSGLAHETQYF. CDR3 bases: TGTGCCAGCAGTTCGGGACTAGCCCACGAGACCCAGTACTTC.

The chain carries TRBV6-5 and TRBJ2-5; 8 nucleotides align to TRBD2. Germline V lookup: CDR1 MNHEY, CDR2 SVGAGI. The J segment lost 2 bases and the V segment lost 5 bases, leaving 4 bases of the junction unmatched. The CDR3 extends over 14 amino acids. The DNA for the CDR3 is TGTGCCAGCAGTACCTCGGGGGGGCAAGAGACCCAGTACTTC. This codes for CASSTSGGQETQYF.

This clonotype has ten or more counts. The chain combines TRBV10-3 with TRBJ2-6, with D tentatively TRBD1 (5 bases). The V gene's germline CDR1 is ENHRY and CDR2 SYGVKD. V was trimmed by 0 bases and J by 0 bases, leaving 9 bases between them. The CDR3 runs to 17 residues. The CDR3 sequence is CAISESPRGSGANVLTF. CDR3 sequence (DNA): TGTGCCATCAGTGAGTCGCCTAGGGGCTCTGGGGCCAACGTCCTGACTTTC.

The J gene is TRBJ2-2, the V gene TRBV7-8; tentative D call: TRBD2 (6 bases). V lost 4 bases, J lost 6 bases, and 9 bases lay in between. CDR3 length: 13 amino acids. Germline lookup yields CDR1 SGHVS and CDR2 FQNEAQ. This CDR3 is CASSWREAGELFF. CDR3 DNA sequence: TGTGCCAGCAGCTGGAGGGAGGCCGGGGAGCTGTTTTTT.

The table lists this clonotype with many counts. The chain uses TRBV3-1 and TRBJ2-7, with D possibly called TRBD1 or TRBD2 (6 bases each). The CDR3 loop spans 15 amino acids. The V and J ends lost 5 bases and 2 bases respectively, with 16 bases between them. Germline V gene lookup returns CDR1 LGHDT and CDR2 YNNKEL (reference sequence). CDR3 nucleotide sequence: TGTGCCAGCAGCAACGCCGGGGGCAGGACCTACGAGCAGTACTTC. It is translated as CASSNAGGRTYEQYF.

The sample holds many counts of this clonotype. The chain is built from TRBV24-1 and TRBJ2-7; D uncertain. Trimming stripped 1 base from V and 3 bases from J, with 6 bases between. Germline V gene sequence: CDR1 KGHDR, CDR2 SFDVKD. The length of the CDR3 is 13 residues. The CDR3 nucleotides read TGTGCCACCAGTGATTTATGGGACTACGAGCAGTACTTC. As protein: CATSDLWDYEQYF.

The V call is TRBV30, the J call TRBJ2-5; D could derive from TRBD1 or TRBD2 (6 bases each). Germline lookup yields CDR1 GTSNPN and CDR2 SVGIG (reference sequence). The CDR3 consists of 15 residues. V was clipped by 3 bases and J by 5 bases, with 19 bases between them. CDR3 region: CAWSQETGGWETQYF. In DNA, the CDR3 is TGTGCCTGGAGCCAAGAAACCGGGGGCTGGGAGACCCAGTACTTC.

The table lists this clonotype with a few counts. The chain joins TRBV25-1 to TRBJ2-1, with D possibly TRBD1 on 6 matching bases. The CDR3 loop spans 14 amino acids. Germline CDR1 and CDR2: MGHDK and SYGVNS. With 3 bases removed from V and 3 bases from J, the gap between germline ends came to 9 bases. The CDR3 sequence is CASSDRGIYNEQFF. CDR3 DNA: TGTGCCAGCAGTGACAGGGGCATCTACAATGAGCAGTTCTTC.

The chain recombines TRBV6-1 with TRBJ2-1, with 9 positions matching TRBD2. The CDR3 is 17 amino acids. Germline values: CDR1 MNHNS, CDR2 SASEGT. Trimming cost V 3 bases and J 6 bases; bases outside gene matches: 12. The CDR3: CASSEFLAGGQINEQFF. The CDR3 region has the DNA TGTGCCAGCAGTGAGTTTCTGGCGGGGGGGCAGATCAATGAGCAGTTCTTC.

This clonotype was found a few times. The V call is TRBV25-1, the J call TRBJ2-7; 8 nucleotides align to TRBD1. Trimming took 3 bases from V and 4 from J; bases not matched to a gene: 5. This CDR3 region has 14 residues. Per the germline V gene, CDR1 is MGHDK and CDR2 is SYGVNS. DNA of the CDR3: TGTGCCAGCAGTGACGTGGACAGGGTATACGAGCAGTACTTC. This translates into CASSDVDRVYEQYF.

The rearrangement joins TRBV2 to TRBJ2-1; D remains unclear. CDR1 is SNHLY, CDR2 FYNNEI, per germline. V lost 3 bases and J 1 base, leaving 4 bases between the germline ends. The CDR3 runs 13 residues. This chain's CDR3 is CASSERSYNEQFF. The DNA for the CDR3 is TGTGCCAGCAGTGAGCGGTCCTACAATGAGCAGTTCTTC.

This clonotype was seen repeatedly, ten times or more. The chain links TRBV6-1 to TRBJ2-3; 10 bases are shared with TRBD2. The CDR3 consists of 15 residues. Germline V gene sequence: CDR1 MNHNS, CDR2 SASEGT. With 6 bases clipped from V and 3 bases from J, the junction kept 6 bases outside the gene matches. In DNA, the CDR3 is TGTGCCAGCAGCCCTAGCGGGAGTGGGACAGATACGCAGTATTTT. Its translation: CASSPSGSGTDTQYF.

The J gene is TRBJ2-7, the V gene TRBV5-1; 7 bases map to TRBD1. Germline CDR1 and CDR2: SGHRS and YFSETQ. The ends lost 1 base at V and 7 bases at J; junction bases unmatched: 11. The CDR3 spans 15 residues. The CDR3 protein is CASSLLGGSWGEQYF. In DNA form, the CDR3 reads TGCGCCAGCAGCTTGTTAGGGGGCAGCTGGGGGGAGCAGTACTTC.

This clonotype was observed many times. The V gene is TRBV29-1, the J gene TRBJ2-1, with D perhaps TRBD1 (5 bases). The germline V gene has CDR1 SQVTM and CDR2 ANQGSEA. The CDR3 runs to 12 residues. The CDR3: CSGRKGNNEQFF. In nucleotides, the CDR3 is TGCAGTGGGCGGAAGGGGAACAATGAGCAGTTCTTC.

This clonotype was seen more than once but under ten times. The gene calls are TRBV6-5 and TRBJ1-2; unclear D gene. From germline, CDR1 is MNHEY and CDR2 SVGAGI. Trimming removed 2 bases at V and 3 bases at J, with 7 bases between. The CDR3 totals 13 residues. This CDR3 is CASSYGSDYGYTF. The CDR3 nucleotides read TGTGCCAGCAGTTACGGCAGTGACTATGGCTACACCTTC.

The rearrangement joins TRBV18 to TRBJ2-5; D ambiguous. There are 13 residues in the CDR3. Trimming removed 2 bases at V and 1 base at J, with 5 bases between. Germline V gene sequence: CDR1 KGHSH, CDR2 LQKENI. The CDR3 coding sequence is TGTGCCAGCTCACCATCCCTCCAAGAGACCCAGTACTTC. Amino acid sequence: CASSPSLQETQYF.

This clonotype was seen many times. V and J are TRBV27 and TRBJ2-7, with 7 positions matching TRBD1. The CDR3 is 14 amino acids. Unmatched junction bases numbered 6, after V lost 3 bases and J lost 4 bases. Germline loops: CDR1 MNHEY, CDR2 SMNVEV (reference sequence). The CDR3 nucleotides are TGTGCCAGCAGTTTTAAGGCAGGGGGATACGAGCAGTACTTC. Its translation is CASSFKAGGYEQYF.

This clonotype was seen a handful of times. The chain joins TRBV4-3 to TRBJ2-1; 12 bases are shared with TRBD2. The CDR3 is made up of 16 amino acids. V lost 0 bases to trimming and J lost 7 bases; unmatched junction nucleotides: 4. Germline V CDR1 and CDR2: LGHNA, YSLEER. Here the CDR3 reads CASSQERLAGGNEQFF. DNA of the CDR3: TGCGCCAGCAGCCAAGAAAGGCTAGCGGGAGGGAATGAGCAGTTCTTC.

This clonotype was counted ten times or more. This chain joins TRBV20-1 and TRBJ2-1; tentative D call: TRBD2 (5 bases). CDR3 length: 13 residues. CDR1 and CDR2 from the germline V gene are DFQATT and SNEGSKA (reference sequence). V lost 5 bases and J 3 bases, leaving 11 bases between the germline ends. As DNA, the CDR3 is TGCAGTGCTGTAGCGACCAGCTACAATGAGCAGTTCTTC. This translates into CSAVATSYNEQFF.

This clonotype has just a few counts. The CDR3 spells CASNMGLYNEQFF. The CDR3 nucleotides are TGTGCCAGTAACATGGGCCTCTACAATGAGCAGTTCTTC. The chain recombines TRBV19 with TRBJ2-1; no reliable D call. Germline CDR1 LNHDA, CDR2 SQIVND (reference sequence). This CDR3 is 13 amino acids long. The V gene lost 7 bases and the J gene lost 3 bases, with 10 bases spanning the gap.

This clonotype was recorded many times. In DNA, the CDR3 is TGTGCAAGCGGACAGGGGGCGTTTATTGAGCAGTTCTTC. Translated: CASGQGAFIEQFF. The chain carries TRBV10-3 and TRBJ2-1, with 11 bases fitting TRBD1. The CDR3 spans 13 residues. Germline V gives CDR1 ENHRY, CDR2 SYGVKD.

The V gene is TRBV6-1, the J gene TRBJ2-1; D may match TRBD1 or TRBD2 (5 bases each). Deletions cut 8 bases from V and 10 bases from J, with 12 bases between. From germline, CDR1 is MNHNS and CDR2 SASEGT. This CDR3 has 11 amino acids. The CDR3, as DNA: TGTGCCAGCGGGCGAGGGGACGAGCAGTTCTTC. It translates to CASGRGDEQFF.

In its sample, this clonotype was seen many times. The V and J genes are TRBV12-3 or TRBV12-4 and TRBJ2-3, with 10 bases fitting TRBD1. CDR3 length equals 13 residues. Trimming took 5 bases from V and 8 from J; bases not matched to a gene: 4. The CDR3 protein is CASSPGQGGTQYF. Here the CDR3 DNA reads TGTGCCAGCAGTCCCGGACAGGGGGGTACGCAGTATTTT.